A selection of T cell receptor beta chains follows, all from one sample in a study of beta chain features in type 1 diabetes. Data came from immunoSEQ multiplex PCR; TCRdb stores just in-frame clones and leaves some out. The repertoire holds some 160,000 clones, with around 9.7% as singletons. The material sequenced was central memory CD4+ T cells from blood. Receptors were obtained from a woman between 25 and 40 years old with type 1 diabetes. The conserved cysteine and the conserved F or W are not part of the CDR3 here.

v_gene	j_gene	CDR3aa
TRBV7-9	TRBJ1-2	ASSLDGGGGYT
TRBV30	TRBJ1-2	AWSPPNRDYGYT
TRBV7-9	TRBJ1-1	ASSLPDREATEAF
TRBV4-2	TRBJ2-1	ASSQAGTSGTYEQF
TRBV11-2	TRBJ2-3	ASSLERSADTQY
TRBV28	TRBJ1-2	ASSPGSGGRYGYT
TRBV7-6	TRBJ2-3	ASSLSPSTDTQY
TRBV28	TRBJ1-2	ASSFPTGDYGYT
TRBV2	TRBJ1-1	ASSRQAWDTEAF
TRBV20-1	TRBJ1-5	SASSPQH
TRBV18	TRBJ1-1	ASSLTLNTEAF
TRBV30	TRBJ2-7	AWSPPLAGDYEQY
TRBV7-9	TRBJ1-2	ASRTTGAGSYT
TRBV7-9	TRBJ2-7	ASSLTGTGNYEQY
TRBV7-9	TRBJ1-2	ASSLASWESGYT
TRBV11-2	TRBJ1-2	ASRSGGGAGYGYT
TRBV20-1	TRBJ2-7	SARQGSEQY
TRBV18	TRBJ1-1	ASSPIQGENTEAF
TRBV6-5	TRBJ2-2	ASSYGGGNTGELF
TRBV5-1	TRBJ2-1	ASSWGLSREGEQF
TRBV5-4	TRBJ2-3	ASSLASGSTDTQY
TRBV5-1	TRBJ1-1	ASSLEQMNTEAF
TRBV7-2	TRBJ2-1	ASNGSPGNEQF
TRBV4-1	TRBJ2-1	ASSQDPSGLINEQF
TRBV7-8	TRBJ2-2	ASSPRSGSGTGELF
TRBV4-2	TRBJ2-1	ASSPGLAEVNEQF
TRBV5-1	TRBJ2-7	ASSLGGHEQY
TRBV7-9	TRBJ2-1	ASSSLAAALEHNEQF
TRBV6-5	TRBJ1-5	ASNRGNQPQH
TRBV7-9	TRBJ1-4	ASRTDRDGEKLF
TRBV19	TRBJ1-2	ASSYDRFYGYT
TRBV28	TRBJ1-5	ASSFRSAGQPQH
TRBV6-1	TRBJ2-5	ASTRTAQETQY
TRBV7-9	TRBJ1-2	ASSPSEGGTPLAGYT
TRBV30	TRBJ1-2	AWSVWWADYGYT
TRBV28	TRBJ1-1	ASRRGNTEAF
TRBV9	TRBJ2-5	ASSPHDRVKETQY
TRBV6-5	TRBJ2-7	ASIHRGEGEQY
TRBV7-2	TRBJ1-2	ASSLWDRAAGYT
TRBV15	TRBJ2-2	ATSRDYPGGRTGELF
TRBV18	TRBJ1-2	ASSLGQDNYGYT
TRBV11-3	TRBJ2-1	ASSLTGVGEQF
TRBV30	TRBJ1-4	AWSVLEDEGEKLF
TRBV2	TRBJ1-2	ASSEFRAGDGYT
TRBV5-4	TRBJ2-7	ASSSTTGGLYEQY